Shown below are 24 T cell receptor beta chains from a single sample sequenced in a study of T cell changes during pregnancy in multiple sclerosis. Sequencing used immunoSEQ multiplex PCR; TCRdb keeps in-frame clones, though not all of them. The sample includes about 40,000 clones, around nine tenths of them seen just once. The sample in question was peripheral blood, obtained before pregnancy. These receptors were collected from a female donor with multiple sclerosis, enrolled in a pregnancy study.

CDR3 in amino acids: CAWSVGVVGHPYGYTF. CDR3 nucleotides: TGTGCCTGGAGTGTAGGGGTAGTGGGACATCCCTATGGCTACACCTTC. This chain links TRBV30 with TRBJ1-2; tentatively, D is TRBD1 (6 bases). Germline CDR1 reads GTSNPN; CDR2 reads SVGIG (reference sequence). Deletions cut 0 bases from V and 4 bases from J, with 18 bases between. CDR3 length: 16 amino acids.

This clone has only one observation. The chain employs TRBV28 and TRBJ2-3, with 12 nucleotides matching TRBD2. This CDR3 is built from 15 residues. The ends lost 2 bases at V and 5 bases at J; junction bases unmatched: 2. Germline V gene lookup returns CDR1 MDHEN and CDR2 SYDVKM. This chain's CDR3 is CASSLLAGGRDTQYF. CDR3 DNA: TGTGCCAGCAGTTTACTAGCGGGAGGGAGAGATACGCAGTATTTT.

The chain is built from TRBV7-3 and TRBJ2-6; D is perhaps TRBD2 (5 bases). This CDR3 has 16 amino acids. Germline CDR1 and CDR2: SGHTA and FQGTGA. Trimming removed 1 base at V and 1 base at J, with 8 bases between. CDR3 protein: CASSLSGSSGANVLTF. The CDR3 region has the DNA TGTGCCAGCAGCTTAAGTGGGAGTTCTGGGGCCAACGTCCTGACTTTC.

The chain links TRBV10-1 to TRBJ2-3, with TRBD2 identical over 13 bases. Trimming at V came to 6 bases and at J to 2 bases, leaving 5 bases not matched to a gene. Germline assignment: CDR1 WNHNN and CDR2 SYGVQD (reference sequence). This CDR3 is 16 amino acids long. CDR3 residues: CASSDGTSGITDTQYF. The CDR3 DNA is TGCGCCAGCAGCGACGGGACTAGCGGGATCACAGATACGCAGTATTTT.

CDR3 DNA sequence: TGTGCCAGCACCGAAAAACAGGACTACGAGCAGTACTTC. This codes for CASTEKQDYEQYF. The V gene is TRBV6-4, the J gene TRBJ2-7; tentatively, D is TRBD1 (5 bases). Per germline, CDR1 MRHNA and CDR2 SNTAGT. V was shortened by 7 bases and J by 3 bases, with 13 bases between the two germline ends. This CDR3 has 13 residues.

V usage is TRBV2 and J usage is TRBJ2-2, with D unclear. The germline CDR1 and CDR2 sequences are SNHLY and FYNNEI. The CDR3 extends over 13 amino acids. The germline V and J ends were trimmed by 6 bases and 8 bases, with 13 bases remaining between them. In DNA, the CDR3 is TGTGCCAGCAGCCCCACTCGTACTGGGGAGCTGTTTTTT. Residues: CASSPTRTGELFF.

This chain uses TRBV7-6 with TRBJ2-3; 7 bases line up with TRBD2. V shed 0 bases and J 2 bases; nucleotides not matched to a gene: 8. Germline V gives CDR1 SGHVS, CDR2 FNYEAQ. This CDR3 spans 17 amino acids. CDR3 nucleotides: TGTGCCAGCAGCTTAGCGCGGCTAGCGGCCTCCACAGATACGCAGTATTTT. This translates into CASSLARLAASTDTQYF.

The V and J genes are TRBV10-3 and TRBJ1-1; D possibly corresponds to TRBD1 (5 bases). V was cut by 6 bases and J by 4 bases, with 12 bases left in between. Germline V gives CDR1 ENHRY, CDR2 SYGVKD. This CDR3 contains 13 residues. CDR3 protein: CAIRIQGSTEAFF. CDR3 in DNA: TGTGCCATCAGGATCCAGGGAAGCACTGAAGCTTTCTTT.

V is TRBV6-4 and J is TRBJ2-1, with TRBD2 matching 11 bases. Trimming at V came to 6 bases and at J to 7 bases, leaving 11 bases not matched to a gene. Germline lookup yields CDR1 MRHNA and CDR2 SNTAGT. CDR3 length equals 16 residues. CDR3 sequence reads: CASSVSGTSGSNEQFF. CDR3 nucleotide sequence: TGTGCCAGCAGCGTCTCCGGGACTAGCGGCTCAAATGAGCAGTTCTTC.

V and J are TRBV30 and TRBJ1-2; 9 nucleotides align to TRBD1. V was clipped by 8 bases and J by 4 bases; unmatched bases: 8. Germline V lookup: CDR1 GTSNPN, CDR2 SVGIG (reference sequence). The CDR3 has 13 residues. This CDR3 reads CAGNRGQVYGYTF. The CDR3 DNA follows: TGTGCCGGAAACAGGGGGCAGGTCTATGGCTACACCTTC.

The CDR3 loop reads CASSPPIGTGELFF. CDR3 DNA sequence: TGTGCCAGCAGCCCCCCAATCGGGACCGGGGAGCTGTTTTTT. The genes are TRBV11-3 and TRBJ2-2; D call uncertain. The germline gives CDR1 SGHNT, CDR2 YENEEA. The CDR3 consists of 14 residues. V was clipped by 5 bases and J by 5 bases, with 12 bases between them.

This chain links TRBV27 with TRBJ1-2, with 7 bases aligning to TRBD1. From germline, CDR1 is MNHEY and CDR2 SMNVEV (reference sequence). CDR3 length: 17 amino acids. J was trimmed by 2 bases and V by 5 bases; bases with no gene match: 14. This CDR3 reads CASSPGGWNGRNYGYTF. As DNA, the CDR3 is TGTGCCAGCAGTCCAGGGGGTTGGAACGGTCGGAACTATGGCTACACCTTC.

The V and J genes are TRBV4-2 and TRBJ2-1, with TRBD2 identical over 10 bases. The CDR3 runs to 20 residues. Germline trimming cut 2 bases from V and 4 bases from J; bases unmatched to any gene: 17. CDR1 and CDR2 from the germline V gene are LGHNA and YNFKEQ. CDR3 nucleotide sequence: TGTGCCAGCAGCCAATTCAGAGGACTAGCGGAGTTACCAGTTTACAATGAGCAGTTCTTC. It specifies CASSQFRGLAELPVYNEQFF.

This chain uses TRBV7-9 with TRBJ1-5, with 9 positions matching TRBD1. The CDR3 totals 16 residues. The V segment lost 4 bases and the J segment 3 bases; nucleotides outside the gene matches: 7. Germline CDR1 reads SEHNR; CDR2 reads FQNEAQ (reference sequence). The chain's CDR3 is CASSSWTGDTNQPQHF. The CDR3 DNA reads as TGTGCCAGCAGCTCTTGGACAGGGGATACCAATCAGCCCCAGCATTTT.

The rearrangement uses TRBV6-5 and TRBJ1-2; unclear D gene. The CDR3 spans 16 residues. Between the trimmed V and J ends, which lost 0 bases and 5 bases, there was a span of 16 bases. Germline lookup yields CDR1 MNHEY and CDR2 SVGAGI. The CDR3 DNA reads TGTGCCAGCAGTTACTCGTCGGGTGCAAACGGATATGGCTACACCTTC. Amino acid sequence: CASSYSSGANGYGYTF.

This clone was seen just once. The chain uses TRBV19 and TRBJ2-5, with 7 positions matching TRBD1. The CDR3 has 14 residues. V lost 2 bases, J lost 5 bases, and 5 bases stayed unmatched. Germline V lookup: CDR1 LNHDA, CDR2 SQIVND (reference sequence). The CDR3 here is CASSIRQGRETQYF. The CDR3 DNA reads TGTGCCAGTAGTATAAGACAGGGACGGGAGACCCAGTACTTC.

V usage is TRBV27 and J usage is TRBJ2-3; a weak D match, TRBD1 (6 bases). The germline V gene encodes CDR1 MNHEY and CDR2 SMNVEV (reference sequence). CDR3 length: 14 amino acids. V dropped 4 bases and J dropped 0 bases, with 8 bases sitting between them. The CDR3 bases are TGTGCCAGCAGTTGGCAGGGGAGCACAGATACGCAGTATTTT. Its translation is CASSWQGSTDTQYF.

The chain employs TRBV15 and TRBJ1-1; 8 bases match TRBD1. The CDR3 is made up of 16 amino acids. In germline, CDR1 is LNHNV, CDR2 YYDKDF (reference sequence). Losses at the gene ends were 1 base for V and 1 base for J; bases not matched to a gene: 5. Here the CDR3 reads CATSRVRGQGNTEAFF. The DNA of the CDR3 is TGTGCCACCAGCAGAGTCCGAGGACAGGGGAACACTGAAGCTTTCTTT.

The rearrangement links TRBV19 to TRBJ2-5; the match to TRBD1 covers 8 bases. CDR1 LNHDA and CDR2 SQIVND come from the germline V gene (reference sequence). The CDR3 consists of 17 residues. Trimming removed 3 bases from V and 5 bases from J; junction bases left unmatched: 14. CDR3 bases: TGTGCCAGTAGTATGAAAGCTACGGACAGGGCGGGGGAGACCCAGTACTTC. Its translation: CASSMKATDRAGETQYF.

This clone was recorded a few times. V usage is TRBV19 and J usage is TRBJ2-7; 7 nucleotides align to TRBD1. The CDR3 spans 12 residues. The V segment lost 5 bases and the J segment 6 bases; nucleotides outside the gene matches: 4. Germline V gene lookup returns CDR1 LNHDA and CDR2 SQIVND (reference sequence). The CDR3 DNA reads as TGTGCCAGTAGTCTCAGACAGGGCGAGCAGTACTTC. Its protein product is CASSLRQGEQYF.

The chain is built from TRBV5-1 and TRBJ1-5, with 7 bases aligning to TRBD1. Germline values: CDR1 SGHRS, CDR2 YFSETQ. J gave up 4 bases and V 3 bases, and 4 bases lay outside the gene matches. The length of the CDR3 is 14 residues. CDR3 amino acids: CASSWGTDNQPQHF. CDR3 sequence (DNA): TGCGCCAGCAGCTGGGGGACAGATAATCAGCCCCAGCATTTT.

The chain has TRBV29-1 and TRBJ1-5; D possibly corresponds to TRBD1 (5 bases). This CDR3 spans 15 amino acids. The V end lost 8 bases, the J end lost 7 bases, and 24 bases lay between the germline ends. CDR1 is SQVTM and CDR2 is ANQGSEA in the germline V gene. CDR3 amino acids: CSPNRCRDEKQPQHF. The CDR3 DNA reads as TGCAGCCCAAACAGATGCAGGGATGAGAAACAGCCCCAGCATTTT.

The V call is TRBV7-2, the J call TRBJ2-1, with a tentative D call TRBD1 (6 bases). Trimming pared 4 bases from V and 4 bases from J, leaving 17 bases between. The CDR3 spans 16 residues. Germline CDR1 SGHTA, CDR2 FQGNSA. The DNA for the CDR3 is TGTGCCAGCAGCTCGCAGACAGGTCTGGATTACAATGAGCAGTTCTTC. This translates into CASSSQTGLDYNEQFF.

This rearrangement joins TRBV28 to TRBJ1-1; no firm D call. CDR1 is MDHEN, CDR2 SYDVKM, per germline. CDR3 length equals 12 residues. The V end was cut by 2 bases, the J end by 10 bases, with 11 bases between. CDR3 coding DNA: TGTGCCAGCAGTTTAAGGAGGGCCGGAGCTTTCTTT. As protein: CASSLRRAGAFF.